This section outlines one T cell receptor beta chain sequence together with its context. Its cognate antigen is unknown. CD45RO-negative CD8 cells positively selected for CCR7 made up the naive population, which excluded terminally differentiated effector memory CD45RA+ cells. These data are taken from a study of shared clonotypes between healthy human individuals. Study results and caveats: All-four-donor shared clonotypes had higher generation probabilities than non-shared clonotypes did.

Only in-frame clones appear in the TCRdb table, and some are missing; sequencing was by immunoSEQ multiplex PCR. This table holds about 600,000 clones, about 95% found once. Per germline, CDR1 WSHSY and CDR2 SAAADI. CDR3 length: 12 residues. Trimming removed 6 bases at V and 5 bases at J, with 10 bases between. The sequenced sample consisted of naive CD8+ T cells sorted from blood. The chain employs TRBV10-2 and TRBJ2-5; TRBD1 is a possible D gene (6 bases). This clonotype originated in a woman aged 25 to 45 in good health. DNA of the CDR3: TGCGCCAGCAGGGACCAGGGGGAGACCCAGTACTTC. Translated, it gives CASRDQGETQYF.